One and the same sample provided the 22 T cell receptor beta chains below, sequenced in a study of blood T cell repertoires in COVID-19. Assay: immunoSEQ multiplex PCR; the TCRdb copy retains only in-frame clones and omits some. In the table there are under 250,000 clones, about four fifths of which are singletons. The sample was PBMCs or T cells enriched from blood (not recorded which). The receptors come from a woman between 40 and 50 years old who had been exposed to COVID-19.

The chain carries TRBV2 and TRBJ2-7; TRBD2 matches 12 bases. Germline-derived CDR1 and CDR2 are SNHLY and FYNNEI. The CDR3 is 14 residues long. Losses at the gene ends were 7 bases for V and 3 bases for J; bases not matched to a gene: 4. The CDR3 sequence is CASMWTSGIYEQYF. CDR3 DNA: TGTGCCAGCATGTGGACTAGCGGGATCTACGAGCAGTACTTC. The whole variable domain, filled in from reference TRBV2 and TRBJ2-7, reads EPEVTQTPSHQVTQMGQEVILRCVPISNHLYFYWYRQILGQKVEFLVSFYNNEISEKSEIFDDQFSVERPDGSNFTLKIRSTKLEDSAMYFCASMWTSGIYEQYFGPGTRLTVT.

The rearrangement joins TRBV7-2 to TRBJ1-6; D may be TRBD1 (6 bases). CDR3 length: 15 amino acids. Trimming took off 3 bases at V and 6 bases at J, with 12 bases between the two ends. Germline CDR1 SGHTA, CDR2 FQGNSA. The CDR3 is CASSFLGASNSPLHF. The CDR3 DNA follows: TGTGCCAGCAGCTTTCTGGGGGCTAGTAATTCACCCCTCCACTTT. The whole variable domain, remainder taken from reference TRBV7-2 and TRBJ1-6, is GAGVSQSPSNKVTEKGKDVELRCDPISGHTALYWYRQSLGQGLEFLIYFQGNSAPDKSGLPSDRFSAERTGGSVSTLTIQRTQQEDSAVYLCASSFLGASNSPLHFGNGTRLTVT.

V is TRBV28 and J is TRBJ2-7; TRBD1 matches at 10 bases. The CDR3 contains 15 residues. V was pared by 6 bases and J by 1 base, with 6 bases of the junction left unmatched. The germline CDR1 and CDR2 sequences are MDHEN and SYDVKM. CDR3 sequence: CASSPRDRGSYEQYF. CDR3 bases: TGTGCCAGCAGCCCCCGGGACAGGGGTTCCTACGAGCAGTACTTC.

The chain joins TRBV18 to TRBJ1-3; D remains unclear. Germline CDR1 is KGHSH and CDR2 is LQKENI. The CDR3 length is 13 residues. The V and J ends lost 5 bases and 7 bases respectively, with 12 bases between them. CDR3 sequence: CASSVDTRNTIYF. CDR3 sequence (DNA): TGTGCCAGCTCAGTCGACACTCGGAACACCATATATTTT.

V usage is TRBV12-3 or TRBV12-4 and J usage is TRBJ1-1; the D gene is possibly TRBD1 (6 bases). This CDR3 contains 13 residues. V was trimmed by 3 bases and J by 11 bases, leaving 16 bases between them. CDR3 bases: TGTGCCAGCAGTTTTGAGGGGGTCCGATTGGCTTTCTTT. As protein: CASSFEGVRLAFF.

V is TRBV2 and J is TRBJ2-7; 10 positions agree with TRBD1. V gave up 6 bases and J gave up 6 bases; unmatched junction bases: 11. Looked up from germline, CDR1 is SNHLY and CDR2 is FYNNEI. This CDR3 has 15 residues. The CDR3 DNA reads TGTGCCAGCAGGCTGACAGGGGGCGCTTCCGGCGAGCAGTACTTC. Protein product: CASRLTGGASGEQYF.

The chain couples TRBV10-3 to TRBJ1-2; 8 bases are shared with TRBD1. V shed 7 bases, J shed 6 bases, and the junction held 7 bases outside the gene matches. This CDR3 has 13 amino acids. The germline CDR1 and CDR2 sequences are ENHRY and SYGVKD. For the CDR3, the DNA is TGTGCCATCAATAGACAGGGGAGTGATGGCTACACCTTC. It is translated as CAINRQGSDGYTF.

V is TRBV12-1 and J is TRBJ2-7; TRBD2 is the table's D call, not checked against the DNA. TRBV12-1 is a pseudogene. This CDR3 comprises 9 residues. The CDR3 spells CASSFARCF. As DNA, the CDR3 is TGTGCCAGCAGCTTTGCCCGTTGCTTC.

The chain employs TRBV14 and TRBJ1-6, with 11 bases identical to TRBD1. This CDR3 has 15 amino acids. Trimming removed 3 bases from V and 8 bases from J; junction bases left unmatched: 3. Germline CDR1 and CDR2: SGHDN and FVKESK. The CDR3 loop is CASSHGTGGDSPLHF. CDR3 bases: TGTGCCAGCAGCCATGGGACAGGGGGAGATTCACCCCTCCACTTT.

This clone was counted once. Other DNA variants within this sample encode the same CDR3. The CDR3 DNA sequence: TGTGCCAGCAGTCCTGGGGACAGAGATAATGAAAAACTGTTTTTT. This codes for CASSPGDRDNEKLFF. The chain couples TRBV27 to TRBJ1-4; 7 bases are shared with TRBD1. Trimming removed 5 bases from V and 4 bases from J; junction bases left unmatched: 7. The CDR3 spans 15 residues. The germline gives CDR1 MNHEY, CDR2 SMNVEV (reference sequence).

The chain recombines TRBV27 with TRBJ1-6, with D possibly matching TRBD1 (6 bases). Trimming pared 3 bases from V and 0 bases from J, leaving 12 bases between. The CDR3 sequence is 17 residues long. Germline loops: CDR1 MNHEY, CDR2 SMNVEV (reference sequence). CDR3: CASSFGGQSSYNSPLHF. The CDR3 DNA is TGTGCCAGCAGTTTCGGCGGACAGAGCTCCTATAATTCACCCCTCCACTTT.

The chain employs TRBV9 and TRBJ2-2; 8 bases fit TRBD1. The ends lost 4 bases at V and 5 bases at J; junction bases unmatched: 10. The CDR3 has 16 amino acids. Germline loops: CDR1 SGDLS, CDR2 YYNGEE. CDR3 bases: TGTGCCAGCAGCCTCCATGACAGGGGTACAACCGGGGAGCTGTTTTTT. It is translated as CASSLHDRGTTGELFF.

This chain uses TRBV6-4 with TRBJ2-1, with D perhaps TRBD2 (6 bases). This CDR3 comprises 15 residues. CDR1 is MRHNA and CDR2 is SNTAGT in the germline V gene. V was clipped by 6 bases and J by 8 bases, with 20 bases between them. Here the CDR3 DNA reads TGTGCCAGCAGCCCCCGACCGGGACTGACGGATGAGCAGTTCTTC. Its protein is CASSPRPGLTDEQFF.

The chain carries TRBV7-2 and TRBJ2-3; tentative D call: TRBD2 (6 bases). V was pared by 0 bases and J by 1 base, with 8 bases between. This CDR3 has 15 residues. Per the germline V gene, CDR1 is SGHTA and CDR2 is FQGNSA. CDR3: CASSLAGGRTDTQYF. The DNA for the CDR3 is TGTGCCAGCAGCTTAGCGGGGGGACGCACAGATACGCAGTATTTT.

The J gene is TRBJ2-1, the V gene TRBV19, with D perhaps TRBD2 (5 bases). Deletions cut 9 bases from V and 4 bases from J, with 16 bases between. Germline values: CDR1 LNHDA, CDR2 SQIVND (reference sequence). This CDR3 region has 14 residues. The CDR3 here is CASRRGLDYNEQFF. The CDR3, as DNA: TGTGCCAGCCGCCGAGGGCTGGATTACAATGAGCAGTTCTTC. Using reference TRBV19 and TRBJ2-1 for the parts outside the CDR3, the full variable domain is DGGITQSPKYLFRKEGQNVTLSCEQNLNHDAMYWYRQDPGQGLRLIYYSQIVNDFQKGDIAEGYSVSREKKESFPLTVTSAQKNPTAFYLCASRRGLDYNEQFFGPGTRLTVL.

The chain has TRBV27 and TRBJ1-5; D is undetermined. The V gene lost 5 bases and the J gene lost 4 bases, with 21 bases spanning the gap. The V gene's germline CDR1 is MNHEY and CDR2 SMNVEV (reference sequence). CDR3 length equals 17 residues. The CDR3 here is CASSRADGPWRNQPQHF. The CDR3, as DNA: TGTGCCAGCAGTAGAGCCGACGGACCTTGGAGGAATCAGCCCCAGCATTTT.

The chain joins TRBV5-6 to TRBJ2-3, with TRBD2 matching over 7 bases. The CDR3 is 14 amino acids. From germline, CDR1 is SGHDT and CDR2 YYEEEE. Trimming removed 3 bases from V and 5 bases from J; junction bases left unmatched: 6. The CDR3 spells CASSSLGGRDTQYF. CDR3 coding DNA: TGTGCCAGCAGCTCCCTGGGGGGGAGAGATACGCAGTATTTT. Full variable domain (rest looked up from reference TRBV5-6 and TRBJ2-3): DAGVTQSPTHLIKTRGQQVTLRCSPKSGHDTVSWYQQALGQGPQFIFQYYEEEERQRGNFPDRFSGHQFPNYSSELNVNALLLGDSALYLCASSSLGGRDTQYFGPGTRLTVL.

The chain links TRBV7-9 to TRBJ2-3; 10 bases agree with TRBD2. V trimming: 5 bases; J trimming: 5 bases; junction bases outside the gene matches: 16. The germline CDR1 and CDR2 sequences are SEHNR and FQNEAQ (reference sequence). The CDR3 sequence is 18 residues long. The CDR3 DNA reads as TGTGCCAGCAGCCCGCCTCCCCGGCTAGCGGGGGCCGGAGATACGCAGTATTTT. Its protein is CASSPPPRLAGAGDTQYF. The full variable domain, completed using reference TRBV7-9 and TRBJ2-3, is DTGVSQNPRHKITKRGQNVTFRCDPISEHNRLYWYRQTLGQGPEFLTYFQNEAQLEKSRLLSDRFSAERPKGSFSTLEIQRTEQGDSAMYLCASSPPPRLAGAGDTQYFGPGTRLTVL.

The J gene is TRBJ2-1, the V gene TRBV5-1; 11 bases map to TRBD2. Germline CDR1 reads SGHRS; CDR2 reads YFSETQ. CDR3 length equals 15 residues. V was clipped by 0 bases and J by 6 bases; unmatched bases: 2. The CDR3: CASSLALAGANEQFF. The CDR3 DNA reads TGCGCCAGCAGCTTGGCACTAGCGGGGGCCAATGAGCAGTTCTTC.

CDR3 sequence: CASSQDGSGEYTQYF. In nucleotides, the CDR3 is TGCGCCAGCAGCCAAGATGGTTCAGGGGAGTATACGCAGTATTTT. V is TRBV4-3 and J is TRBJ2-3, with D perhaps matching TRBD1 (6 bases). The CDR3 extends over 15 amino acids. Germline CDR1 reads LGHNA; CDR2 reads YSLEER. Trimming removed 0 bases at V and 7 bases at J, with 14 bases between.

The CDR3 DNA sequence: TGTGCCAGCTCACCACCGGGCCAGGGGGCCGAGACCCAGTACTTC. This codes for CASSPPGQGAETQYF. V is TRBV18 and J is TRBJ2-5; 8 bases align to TRBD1. The junction had 5 bases not matched to a gene; V was cut back by 0 bases and J by 5 bases. Germline values: CDR1 KGHSH, CDR2 LQKENI. There are 15 residues in the CDR3.

The V gene is TRBV4-1, the J gene TRBJ1-5; TRBD1 aligns across 7 bases. V was clipped by 0 bases and J by 0 bases; unmatched bases: 8. Germline values: CDR1 MGHRA, CDR2 YSYEKL. The CDR3 length is 18 residues. The CDR3 reads CASSQDQGGYTSNQPQHF. In nucleotides, the CDR3 is TGCGCCAGCAGCCAAGATCAGGGGGGATATACTAGCAATCAGCCCCAGCATTTT.